This TCR beta chain was captured in a study of human CD8 memory T cell subsets (dated by TCRdb to the early 2020s). At the level of the whole study: To assess how stem-like (TSTEM), progenitor exhausted-like (TPEX) and effector memory CD8+ T cell subsets are clonally related, the TCRbeta repertoires of these three subsets were compared. TCRbeta repertoires were obtained from TSTEM, TPEX and effector memory subsets contributed by each of over five donors.

With respect to this clonotype: This receptor's antigen is unknown.

A Human TCR Profiling Kit was used to prepare UMI-labeled 5' RACE TCRbeta libraries. Every TCRbeta library was prepared in parallel, with the same number of PCR cycles used for all of the libraries. The published analysis was carried out like this. The number of functional CDR3beta clonotypes in each TCRbeta library ranged from roughly 2,600 to 20,000. MIGEC 1.2.9 was used for UMI extraction and consensus assembly, with at least three reads per UMI being required. MiXCR 3.0.3 was used to extract in-frame CDR3beta repertoires. After each sample was downsampled to 42,000 randomly selected UMIs, diversity metrics were computed in VDJtools 1.2.1. For each sample pair, the repertoire overlap metrics D, R and F2 were calculated in VDJtools using the top 3,000 clones. TCRdb reprocessed the sequencing reads and holds a single record per CDR3 protein sequence, with no DNA. The V and J calls and clone size are TCRdb's, not the authors'. The table kept for this sample lists about 9,300 distinct CDR3 sequences. The ten largest account for about 22% of the sample.

Density gradient separation was used to isolate peripheral blood mononuclear cells from healthy donor buffy coats. Negative magnetic separation using EasySep or MojoSort CD8+ T cell isolation kits was how the study enriched total CD8+ T cells. For each subset, total RNA was extracted using an RNeasy Mini Kit from duplicate vials of approximately 160,000 sorted CD8+ T cells. The PBMCs were used fresh or after being cryopreserved in fetal bovine serum with 10% DMSO. CD8+ T cell subsets were sorted to purity by fluorescence-activated cell sorting on a FACSAria III. From a lookup of the germline V gene (reference sequence), CDR1 and CDR2 are SEHNR and FQNEAQ. The CDR3 contains 15 residues, cysteine and phenylalanine counted. No DNA accompanies this entry. Study-wide conclusions, independent of this receptor: Sequencing was limited to TCRbeta chains, and the repertoire comparisons were based on a handful of donors analyzed with paired t-tests and Bonferroni correction. Similarly high normalized Shannon-Wiener diversity was shown by TSTEM and TPEX subsets, whereas comparatively lower diversity was seen in effector memory subsets. Chao1 estimates suggested greater repertoire diversity in TSTEM than in TPEX subsets, potentially reflecting a broader range of specificities. The stem-like TSTEM and TPEX subsets each shared clonotypes with effector memory cells, but the TSTEM and TPEX repertoires had minimal overlap with each other, suggesting distinct antigen spectra.

This receptor chain uses TRBV7-9 and TRBJ2-1; TCRdb indicates TRBD1, and absent DNA this call remains unverified. The TCR originated in a human donor in good health. The source material was CD8+ T cells from PBMCs. The CDR3 amino acid sequence is: CASSLGTGLLGEQFF.